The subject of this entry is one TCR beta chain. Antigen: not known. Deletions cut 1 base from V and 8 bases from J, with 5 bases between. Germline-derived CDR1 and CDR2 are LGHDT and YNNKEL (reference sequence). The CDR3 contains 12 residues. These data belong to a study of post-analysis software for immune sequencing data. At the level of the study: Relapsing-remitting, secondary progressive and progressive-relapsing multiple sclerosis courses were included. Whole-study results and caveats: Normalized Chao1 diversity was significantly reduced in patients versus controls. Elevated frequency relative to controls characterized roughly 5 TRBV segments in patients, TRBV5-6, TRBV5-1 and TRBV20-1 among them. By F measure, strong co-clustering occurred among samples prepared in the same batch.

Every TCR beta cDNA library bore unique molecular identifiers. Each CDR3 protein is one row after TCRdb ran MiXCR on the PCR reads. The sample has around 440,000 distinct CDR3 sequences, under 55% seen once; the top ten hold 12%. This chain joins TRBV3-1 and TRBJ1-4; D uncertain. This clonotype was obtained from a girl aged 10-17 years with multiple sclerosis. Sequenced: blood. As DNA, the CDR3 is TGTGCCAGCAGCCAAGTGGGAGAAAAACTGTTTTTT. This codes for CASSQVGEKLFF.